A single sample is the source of the 21 T cell receptor beta chains below, sequenced in a study of identical twins. TCRdb redid the calling of the 5' RACE reads with MiXCR, one entry per CDR3 protein. The table includes around 370,000 distinct CDR3 sequences, 8.5% to 10% detected once. Sequenced material: naive T cells sorted from blood. The receptors derive from a woman in her fifties or sixties in good health.

This clonotype was counted a few times. The chain employs TRBV7-8 and TRBJ2-1, with a tentative D call TRBD2 (5 bases). Germline loops: CDR1 SGHVS, CDR2 FQNEAQ. The V end lost 0 bases, the J end lost 0 bases, and 15 bases lay between the germline ends. The CDR3 runs to 18 residues. The CDR3 loop is CASSLAPEGASSYNEQFF. The DNA for the CDR3 is TGTGCCAGCAGCTTAGCCCCTGAGGGTGCGAGCTCCTACAATGAGCAGTTCTTC.

This clonotype appeared many times. The rearrangement links TRBV9 to TRBJ2-5; no clear D. Per germline, CDR1 SGDLS and CDR2 YYNGEE. This CDR3 is 13 amino acids long. The V end lost 4 bases, the J end lost 5 bases, and 12 bases lay between the germline ends. The CDR3: CASSNLGTETQYF. In DNA form, the CDR3 reads TGTGCCAGCAGCAACCTAGGTACGGAGACCCAGTACTTC.

There are a few counts of this clonotype. The chain combines TRBV6-5 with TRBJ2-3; 7 bases agree with TRBD1. The germline V gene encodes CDR1 MNHEY and CDR2 SVGAGI. The CDR3 is 15 amino acids. V was clipped by 7 bases and J by 4 bases; unmatched bases: 11. The CDR3 region has the DNA TGTGCCAGCAAGAGGGCAGGGGGATTGTCAGATACGCAGTATTTT. Its translation: CASKRAGGLSDTQYF.

In this sample, this clonotype turned up many times. The J gene is TRBJ2-1, the V gene TRBV29-1; D is unresolved. The CDR3 contains 15 residues. Trimming pared 3 bases from V and 9 bases from J, leaving 21 bases between. Germline CDR1 reads SQVTM; CDR2 reads ANQGSEA. CDR3 sequence (DNA): TGCAGCGTTGATTCCCGGGCCGTACTACGAGGTGAGCAGTTCTTC. This translates into CSVDSRAVLRGEQFF.

The chain recombines TRBV11-2 with TRBJ1-1; D is perhaps TRBD1 (5 bases). The germline V gene encodes CDR1 SGHAT and CDR2 FQNNGV. This CDR3 contains 13 residues. V lost 8 bases, J lost 6 bases, and 16 bases lay in between. Here the CDR3 reads CASGTGLSAEAFF. CDR3 in DNA: TGTGCCAGCGGAACAGGTTTGAGCGCTGAAGCTTTCTTT.

This clonotype showed up many times. This sequence joins TRBV18 and TRBJ2-1, with D perhaps TRBD2 (5 bases). CDR3 size: 14 residues. The V and J ends lost 3 bases and 0 bases respectively, with 6 bases between them. Germline CDR1 is KGHSH and CDR2 is LQKENI. The CDR3, as DNA: TGTGCCAGCTCACCTGAGGGCTCCTACAATGAGCAGTTCTTC. This gives the protein CASSPEGSYNEQFF.

This clonotype has ten or more counts. The rearrangement joins TRBV3-1 to TRBJ2-1; maybe TRBD2 (7 bases). This CDR3 has 16 residues. Trimming shortened V by 4 bases and J by 4 bases, and 17 bases separated the two germline ends. From germline, CDR1 is LGHDT and CDR2 YNNKEL (reference sequence). This CDR3 is CASSLEGDYNYNEQFF. CDR3 DNA: TGTGCCAGCAGCCTCGAGGGGGACTATAATTACAATGAGCAGTTCTTC.

The V call is TRBV12-3 or TRBV12-4, the J call TRBJ2-5; perhaps TRBD1 as D (6 bases). V shed 5 bases and J shed 5 bases, with 12 bases lying between them. The CDR3 extends over 13 amino acids. The CDR3, as DNA: TGTGCCAGCAGTACTCAGGGGCCCGAGACCCAGTACTTC. Protein product: CASSTQGPETQYF.

The gene calls are TRBV6-6 and TRBJ1-1, with 7 bases that match TRBD1. Trimming cost V 1 base and J 6 bases; bases outside gene matches: 8. The CDR3 spans 15 residues. Germline CDR1 reads MNHNY; CDR2 reads SVGAGI (reference sequence). The CDR3 bases are TGTGCCAGCAGTTACTTACCGACAGGGCGGGCTGAAGCTTTCTTT. Translated, it gives CASSYLPTGRAEAFF.

This chain uses TRBV19 with TRBJ2-3; 9 positions match TRBD2. The V segment lost 3 bases and the J segment 4 bases; nucleotides outside the gene matches: 5. The CDR3 has 15 residues. In germline, CDR1 is LNHDA, CDR2 SQIVND (reference sequence). In DNA, the CDR3 is TGTGCCAGTAGTATCGCGGGAGGGCCTTCAGATACGCAGTATTTT. Amino acids: CASSIAGGPSDTQYF.

This clonotype was picked up a small number of times. The rearrangement links TRBV29-1 to TRBJ1-1, with 7 positions matching TRBD1. The CDR3 has 14 amino acids. Trimming cost V 0 bases and J 5 bases; bases outside gene matches: 6. CDR1 is SQVTM and CDR2 is ANQGSEA in the germline V gene. CDR3 in DNA: TGCAGCGTTGAAGAGGGCAGGGGGAGGACTGAAGCTTTCTTT. Translated, it gives CSVEEGRGRTEAFF.

This clonotype was recorded at least ten times. The V gene is TRBV24-1, the J gene TRBJ2-5; D possibly corresponds to TRBD1 (6 bases). The CDR3 has 13 residues. V dropped 1 base and J dropped 5 bases, with 7 bases sitting between them. Germline CDR1 reads KGHDR; CDR2 reads SFDVKD. CDR3 protein: CATSDFQGETQYF. CDR3 nucleotide sequence: TGTGCCACCAGTGATTTCCAGGGGGAGACCCAGTACTTC.

The chain is built from TRBV24-1 and TRBJ2-2; 10 bases agree with TRBD2. With 1 base clipped from V and 5 bases from J, the junction kept 3 bases outside the gene matches. The germline CDR1 and CDR2 sequences are KGHDR and SFDVKD. The CDR3 covers 16 residues. The CDR3 DNA reads TGTGCCACCAGTGATTTCGTACTAGCGGGAACCGGGGAGCTGTTTTTT. Translating gives CATSDFVLAGTGELFF.

This clonotype was seen only a few times. This chain links TRBV25-1 with TRBJ2-3, with 7 bases identical to TRBD1. Germline V gene sequence: CDR1 MGHDK, CDR2 SYGVNS. The CDR3 covers 15 residues. With 6 bases clipped from V and 8 bases from J, the junction kept 14 bases outside the gene matches. CDR3 sequence reads: CASSLAGGSVGTQYF. The CDR3 bases are TGTGCCAGCAGCTTAGCAGGGGGATCGGTGGGTACGCAGTATTTT.

This clonotype was detected ten times or more. The chain couples TRBV20-1 to TRBJ2-2; D uncertain. Per germline, CDR1 DFQATT and CDR2 SNEGSKA (reference sequence). The CDR3 runs 16 residues. The V and J ends lost 3 bases and 8 bases respectively, with 22 bases between them. The CDR3 coding sequence is TGCAGTGCTAGTCCCGGGCCAGTCCGATTACAGGGGGAGCTGTTTTTT. Protein product: CSASPGPVRLQGELFF.

The rearrangement uses TRBV11-3 and TRBJ2-2; the D call may be TRBD1 or TRBD2 (5 bases each). V lost 4 bases and J lost 5, with 17 bases in between. The germline V gene has CDR1 SGHNT and CDR2 YENEEA. The CDR3 contains 16 residues. The CDR3 loop reads CASSYLPGTSTGELFF. CDR3 DNA sequence: TGTGCCAGCAGCTACCTCCCGGGGACCAGTACCGGGGAGCTGTTTTTT.

The chain recombines TRBV5-5 with TRBJ2-1; 13 bases map to TRBD2. Per the germline V gene, CDR1 is SGHKS and CDR2 is YYEKEE (reference sequence). The CDR3 contains 16 residues. Trimming took 4 bases from V and 8 from J; bases not matched to a gene: 9. CDR3 sequence reads: CASSATGTSGIDEQFF. The CDR3 bases are TGTGCCAGCAGCGCCACCGGGACTAGCGGGATAGATGAGCAGTTCTTC.

This clonotype was found a few times. V and J are TRBV4-1 and TRBJ2-5, with 13 bases lining up with TRBD2. Germline V gene data show CDR1 as MGHRA and CDR2 as YSYEKL. The CDR3 contains 17 residues. Trimming cost V 1 base and J 5 bases; bases outside gene matches: 7. CDR3 bases: TGCGCCAGCAGCCAAGGGACTAGCGGGAGACGTCAGGAGACCCAGTACTTC. Translating gives CASSQGTSGRRQETQYF.

This clonotype was seen only a few times. This chain links TRBV24-1 with TRBJ2-1; D possibly matches TRBD1 or TRBD2 (5 bases each). CDR1 is KGHDR and CDR2 is SFDVKD in the germline V gene. The CDR3 loop spans 14 amino acids. V was clipped by 4 bases and J by 3 bases, with 9 bases between them. The CDR3 DNA is TGTGCCACCAGTGAGGGGACGGACTACAATGAGCAGTTCTTC. Its translation is CATSEGTDYNEQFF.

Ten or more counts support this clonotype. The V and J genes are TRBV12-5 and TRBJ1-6, with D uncertain. Germline CDR1 reads LGHNT; CDR2 reads FRNRAP. V lost 1 base and J 15 bases, leaving 22 bases between the germline ends. This CDR3 has 16 residues. CDR3 bases: TGTGCTAGTGGTTTGGCCGAAGACTTTCGGGGTCATCTCCTCCACTTT. Translation: CASGLAEDFRGHLLHF.

This clonotype was seen only a few times. The chain uses TRBV12-3 or TRBV12-4 and TRBJ1-3, with D tentatively TRBD1 (5 bases). The germline V and J ends were trimmed by 5 bases and 11 bases, with 16 bases remaining between them. The CDR3 is 13 residues long. The CDR3 bases are TGTGCCAGCAGTCCGCCCCAAGGGGTGGCCATATATTTT. Translation: CASSPPQGVAIYF.